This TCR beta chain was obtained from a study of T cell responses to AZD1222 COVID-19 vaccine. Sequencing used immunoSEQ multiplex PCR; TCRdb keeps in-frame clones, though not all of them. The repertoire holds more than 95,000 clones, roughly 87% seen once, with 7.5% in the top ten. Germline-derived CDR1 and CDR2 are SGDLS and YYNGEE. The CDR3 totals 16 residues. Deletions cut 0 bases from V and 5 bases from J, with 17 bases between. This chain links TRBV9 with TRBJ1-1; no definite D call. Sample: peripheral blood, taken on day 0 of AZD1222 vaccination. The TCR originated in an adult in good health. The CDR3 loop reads CASSVAGGMGGTEAFF. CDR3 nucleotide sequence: TGTGCCAGCAGCGTAGCTGGTGGAATGGGAGGGACTGAAGCTTTCTTT.